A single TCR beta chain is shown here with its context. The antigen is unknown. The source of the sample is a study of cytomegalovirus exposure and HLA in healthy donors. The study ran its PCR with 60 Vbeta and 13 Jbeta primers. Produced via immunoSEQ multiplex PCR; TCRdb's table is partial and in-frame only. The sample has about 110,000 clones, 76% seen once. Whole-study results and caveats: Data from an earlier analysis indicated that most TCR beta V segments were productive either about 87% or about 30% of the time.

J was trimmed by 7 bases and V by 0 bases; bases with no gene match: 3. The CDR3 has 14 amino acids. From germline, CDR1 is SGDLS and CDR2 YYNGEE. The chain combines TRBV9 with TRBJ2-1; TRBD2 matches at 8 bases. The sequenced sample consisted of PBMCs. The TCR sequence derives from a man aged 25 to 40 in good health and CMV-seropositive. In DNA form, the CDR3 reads TGTGCCAGCAGCGTAGTGGTAGCGGGGAATGAGCAGTTCTTC. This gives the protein CASSVVVAGNEQFF. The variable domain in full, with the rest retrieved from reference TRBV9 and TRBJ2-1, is DSGVTQTPKHLITATGQRVTLRCSPRSGDLSVYWYQQSLDQGLQFLIQYYNGEERAKGNILERFSAQQFPDLHSELNLSSLELGDSALYFCASSVVVAGNEQFFGPGTRLTVL.